This entry lists 30 T cell receptor beta chains sequenced from one sample in a study of cytotoxic CD8 clonotypes in ibrutinib-treated CLL. Assay used: immunoSEQ multiplex PCR; TCRdb lists only in-frame clones, some missing. The profile shows about 130,000 clones, around 80% of them singletons. The sample was PBMCs, taken after 24 months of ibrutinib treatment. The receptors derive from a human donor with chronic lymphocytic leukemia.

The sample holds one count of this clone. V is TRBV18 and J is TRBJ1-5; tentatively, D is TRBD1 (5 bases). This CDR3 comprises 15 residues. V shed 5 bases and J shed 0 bases, with 11 bases lying between them. Germline-derived CDR1 and CDR2 are KGHSH and LQKENI. The CDR3 region has the DNA TGTGCCAGCTCAGAGGGACCTATTAGCAATCAGCCCCAGCATTTT. This encodes CASSEGPISNQPQHF. The variable domain in full, with the rest retrieved from reference TRBV18 and TRBJ1-5, is NAGVMQNPRHLVRRRGQEARLRCSPMKGHSHVYWYRQLPEEGLKFMVYLQKENIIDESGMPKERFSAEFPKEGPSILRIQQVVRGDSAAYFCASSEGPISNQPQHFGDGTRLSIL.

The rearrangement joins TRBV5-6 to TRBJ2-1; TRBD2 matches at 15 bases. Germline values: CDR1 SGHDT, CDR2 YYEEEE. V lost 3 bases and J lost 9; bases outside the gene matches: 1. CDR3 length: 14 residues. The CDR3 is CASSSGLAGGEQFF. The CDR3 coding sequence is TGTGCCAGCAGCTCGGGACTAGCGGGGGGTGAGCAGTTCTTC.

This clone was seen a few times. The V gene is TRBV5-4, the J gene TRBJ1-2, with TRBD1 identical over 12 bases. Germline V gives CDR1 SGHNT, CDR2 YYREEE (reference sequence). J was trimmed by 3 bases and V by 4 bases; bases with no gene match: 7. The CDR3 totals 16 residues. In DNA, the CDR3 is TGTGCCAGCAGCCCGGGGGGGACAGGGGGCGACTATGGCTACACCTTC. Amino acid sequence: CASSPGGTGGDYGYTF. Supplemented by reference TRBV5-4 and TRBJ1-2, the full variable domain reads ETGVTQSPTHLIKTRGQQVTLRCSSQSGHNTVSWYQQALGQGPQFIFQYYREEENGRGNFPPRFSGLQFPNYSSELNVNALELDDSALYLCASSPGGTGGDYGYTFGSGTRLTVV.

The chain combines TRBV5-1 with TRBJ1-4; a possible D gene is TRBD1 (5 bases). Germline V gene sequence: CDR1 SGHRS, CDR2 YFSETQ. V was pared by 5 bases and J by 6 bases, with 14 bases between. The CDR3 consists of 14 residues. The CDR3 DNA reads as TGCGCCAGCAGTGCGCAGGCGGGGGATGAAAAACTGTTTTTT. Amino acids: CASSAQAGDEKLFF.

V gene TRBV10-1 combines with J gene TRBJ2-3, with D unclear. Trimming removed 4 bases from V and 2 bases from J, with 7 bases in between. Germline V gene lookup returns CDR1 WNHNN and CDR2 SYGVQD (reference sequence). The CDR3 loop spans 13 amino acids. The CDR3 nucleotides are TGCGCCAGCAGTGGTCAAGTCACAGATACGCAGTATTTT. Amino acids: CASSGQVTDTQYF.

V and J are TRBV6-4 and TRBJ2-1, with 8 bases fitting TRBD2. Unmatched junction bases numbered 7, after V lost 4 bases and J lost 5 bases. CDR1 and CDR2 (germline): MRHNA, SNTAGT. This CDR3 has 15 residues. CDR3 sequence: CASSGIAGSDNEQFF. CDR3 DNA sequence: TGTGCCAGCAGTGGAATAGCGGGGTCCGACAATGAGCAGTTCTTC.

CDR3: CASSSAGGGAGYGYTF. Written as DNA, the CDR3 is TGTGCCAGCAGTTCCGCCGGAGGGGGCGCCGGCTATGGCTACACCTTC. This chain links TRBV27 with TRBJ1-2; 7 nucleotides agree with TRBD1. This CDR3 contains 16 residues. With V trimmed by 4 bases and J by 4 bases, 12 bases remained unmatched. CDR1 and CDR2 (germline): MNHEY, SMNVEV (reference sequence).

The rearrangement links TRBV29-1 to TRBJ1-1; D gene unclear. CDR3 length: 13 residues. Germline V gene sequence: CDR1 SQVTM, CDR2 ANQGSEA. Trimming took off 3 bases at V and 3 bases at J, with 11 bases between the two ends. In nucleotides, the CDR3 is TGCAGCGTTGATCAGCCCGAGGACACTGAAGCTTTCTTT. Its protein product is CSVDQPEDTEAFF.

The V gene is TRBV28, the J gene TRBJ1-5, with D unresolved. Germline CDR1 reads MDHEN; CDR2 reads SYDVKM. Trimming took off 6 bases at V and 4 bases at J, with 7 bases between the two ends. The CDR3 is 12 amino acids. The CDR3 nucleotides read TGTGCCAGCAGCATTCAAAATCAGCCCCAGCATTTT. Amino acids: CASSIQNQPQHF.

The genes are TRBV15 and TRBJ2-5; D ambiguous. The CDR3 spans 14 residues. Germline-derived CDR1 and CDR2 are LNHNV and YYDKDF (reference sequence). Trimming pared 1 base from V and 8 bases from J, leaving 14 bases between. CDR3 bases: TGTGCCACCAGCAGAGTGGTCAGCGCCGATACCCAGTACTTC. Amino acids: CATSRVVSADTQYF.

Only one count was recorded for this clone. The chain employs TRBV2 and TRBJ2-5, with 8 bases fitting TRBD2. This CDR3 spans 15 amino acids. Germline V lookup: CDR1 SNHLY, CDR2 FYNNEI. The trim removed 10 bases at V and 2 bases at J, leaving 12 bases unmatched. The CDR3 region is CATEGSLAGQETQYF. In DNA, the CDR3 is TGTGCCACCGAGGGGTCCTTAGCGGGGCAAGAGACCCAGTACTTC.

The rearrangement uses TRBV18 and TRBJ1-1, with D maybe TRBD1 (6 bases). The V end lost 4 bases, the J end lost 5 bases, and 14 bases lay between the germline ends. Germline CDR1 is KGHSH and CDR2 is LQKENI. The CDR3 sequence is 14 residues long. For the CDR3, the DNA is TGTGCCAGCTCACTTCGGGCAGGGGAGACTGAAGCTTTCTTT. This gives the protein CASSLRAGETEAFF.

V usage is TRBV5-6 and J usage is TRBJ2-7; no firm D call. The CDR3 extends over 14 amino acids. Germline V gives CDR1 SGHDT, CDR2 YYEEEE. V was cut by 0 bases and J by 2 bases, with 9 bases left in between. The CDR3 sequence is CASSLVGETYEQYF. CDR3 DNA: TGTGCCAGCAGCTTGGTTGGAGAAACCTACGAGCAGTACTTC.

This chain connects TRBV19 to TRBJ1-2; D call uncertain. CDR1 LNHDA and CDR2 SQIVND come from the germline V gene (reference sequence). The length of the CDR3 is 15 residues. V gave up 0 bases and J gave up 0 bases, with 8 bases separating them. The CDR3 nucleotides are TGTGCCAGTAGTATAGATCGGCAGGCTAACTATGGCTACACCTTC. Encoded protein: CASSIDRQANYGYTF.

This clone was picked up one time. V and J are TRBV7-6 and TRBJ1-2, with 9 bases aligning to TRBD1. This CDR3 has 17 residues. V shed 1 base, J shed 1 base, and the junction held 7 bases outside the gene matches. The germline V gene has CDR1 SGHVS and CDR2 FNYEAQ. CDR3 region: CASSLGPGGQGNYGYTF. In nucleotides, the CDR3 is TGTGCCAGCAGCTTAGGTCCCGGGGGACAGGGTAACTATGGCTACACCTTC.

The CDR3 sequence: CSVDRGAREGGELFF. Here the CDR3 DNA reads TGCAGCGTTGATAGGGGCGCGAGGGAGGGCGGGGAGCTGTTTTTT. The V and J genes are TRBV29-1 and TRBJ2-2; 7 positions match TRBD2. The CDR3 runs to 15 residues. Germline V gives CDR1 SQVTM, CDR2 ANQGSEA. With V trimmed by 3 bases and J by 7 bases, 11 bases remained unmatched.

The V and J genes are TRBV4-3 and TRBJ2-5; unclear D gene. From germline, CDR1 is LGHNA and CDR2 YSLEER. Trimming took 4 bases from V and 5 from J, leaving 11 bases between them. The CDR3 has 13 residues. CDR3: CASSPDLGETQYF. The CDR3 coding sequence is TGCGCCAGCAGCCCAGACTTGGGGGAGACCCAGTACTTC.

The chain employs TRBV7-2 and TRBJ2-1; D possibly corresponds to TRBD1 (6 bases). Germline-derived CDR1 and CDR2 are SGHTA and FQGNSA. This CDR3 comprises 15 residues. The V end lost 5 bases, the J end lost 2 bases, and 13 bases lay between the germline ends. DNA for the CDR3: TGTGCCAGCAGCCCCGTCAGGGGAGCCTACAATGAGCAGTTCTTC. Its protein product is CASSPVRGAYNEQFF. The entire variable domain, with the rest obtained from reference TRBV7-2 and TRBJ2-1, is as follows: GAGVSQSPSNKVTEKGKDVELRCDPISGHTALYWYRQSLGQGLEFLIYFQGNSAPDKSGLPSDRFSAERTGGSVSTLTIQRTQQEDSAVYLCASSPVRGAYNEQFFGPGTRLTVL.

The rearrangement uses TRBV6-5 and TRBJ1-4; weak D call: TRBD1 (6 bases). The V gene lost 6 bases and the J gene lost 5 bases, with 16 bases spanning the gap. The CDR3 sequence is 15 residues long. Per the germline V gene, CDR1 is MNHEY and CDR2 is SVGAGI. CDR3 amino acids: CASSPGRTVNEKLFF. As DNA, the CDR3 is TGTGCCAGCAGCCCAGGAAGGACAGTGAATGAAAAACTGTTTTTT.

The CDR3 DNA sequence: TGTGCCACCAGCAGGGCCGGGACAGCTAACTATGGCTACACCTTC. It yields the protein CATSRAGTANYGYTF. The chain is built from TRBV15 and TRBJ1-2, with 7 positions matching TRBD1. Germline V gene data show CDR1 as LNHNV and CDR2 as YYDKDF (reference sequence). The CDR3 has 15 amino acids. Losses at the gene ends were 3 bases for V and 0 bases for J; bases not matched to a gene: 4.

In regard to this clone: Other DNA sequences in this sample translate to the same CDR3. The chain recombines TRBV29-1 with TRBJ1-2; no reliable D call. The germline V gene has CDR1 SQVTM and CDR2 ANQGSEA. This CDR3 contains 11 residues. Trimming took off 4 bases at V and 2 bases at J, with 5 bases between the two ends. The CDR3 here is CSVGQNYGYTF. The CDR3 bases are TGCAGCGTTGGGCAAAACTATGGCTACACCTTC. The full variable domain, its missing parts supplied by reference TRBV29-1 and TRBJ1-2, is SAVISQKPSRDICQRGTSLTIQCQVDSQVTMMFWYRQQPGQSLTLIATANQGSEATYESGFVIDKFPISRPNLTFSTLTVSNMSPEDSSIYLCSVGQNYGYTFGSGTRLTVV.

V usage is TRBV28 and J usage is TRBJ2-5, with TRBD2 as a possible D gene (6 bases). The CDR3 totals 12 residues. Trimming left V 3 bases short and J 4 bases short, with 6 bases between. Germline V gene lookup returns CDR1 MDHEN and CDR2 SYDVKM. CDR3 sequence: CASSLEGETQYF. CDR3 coding DNA: TGTGCCAGCAGTTTGGAGGGAGAGACCCAGTACTTC.

This chain joins TRBV9 and TRBJ2-2; 9 bases fit TRBD1. CDR3 length: 19 amino acids. Trimming took 2 bases from V and 7 from J; bases not matched to a gene: 18. Germline V lookup: CDR1 SGDLS, CDR2 YYNGEE. The CDR3 is CASSVAPNRRQGVHGELFF. The CDR3 coding sequence is TGTGCCAGCAGCGTCGCACCTAACCGAAGACAGGGGGTTCACGGGGAGCTGTTTTTT.

V gene TRBV10-3 combines with J gene TRBJ1-3; D call uncertain. Germline V CDR1 and CDR2: ENHRY, SYGVKD. The ends were cut back, 0 bases at V and 2 bases at J, with 5 bases in the middle. The CDR3 is 14 residues long. In DNA form, the CDR3 reads TGTGCCATCAGTGAGTCGGGAGCTGGAAACACCATATATTTT. Its translation is CAISESGAGNTIYF.

The chain recombines TRBV7-2 with TRBJ1-4; D is uncertain. The germline V gene has CDR1 SGHTA and CDR2 FQGNSA. The CDR3 consists of 15 residues. V was shortened by 2 bases and J by 7 bases, with 14 bases between the two germline ends. CDR3 loop: CASSLRGRVGEKLFF. The CDR3 nucleotides are TGTGCCAGCAGCTTAAGAGGGAGAGTGGGTGAAAAACTGTTTTTT.

This clone was seen only once. The V call is TRBV2, the J call TRBJ2-3; D remains ambiguous. With 4 bases removed from V and 6 bases from J, the gap between germline ends came to 14 bases. Germline CDR1 SNHLY, CDR2 FYNNEI. CDR3 length equals 14 residues. The CDR3 nucleotides are TGTGCCAGCAGTGCAGGCCTCGCCACGGATACGCAGTATTTT. Translated, it gives CASSAGLATDTQYF.

This clone has more than one count but fewer than ten. The gene calls are TRBV7-9 and TRBJ1-5, with 8 bases that match TRBD1. After removal of 5 bases from V and 3 bases from J, the junction contained 6 bases not matched to a gene. The CDR3 loop spans 15 amino acids. CDR1 and CDR2 (germline): SEHNR, FQNEAQ (reference sequence). The CDR3 coding sequence is TGTGCCAGCAGCCGGACAGGGTCCCTCAATCAGCCCCAGCATTTT. Residues: CASSRTGSLNQPQHF.

This clone was observed a few times. The CDR3 region has the DNA TGTGCCAGCAGCCCGGGACTCCTGTATGGCTACACCTTC. This translates into CASSPGLLYGYTF. The chain joins TRBV7-6 to TRBJ1-2; maybe TRBD1 (5 bases). This CDR3 is 13 amino acids long. Germline lookup yields CDR1 SGHVS and CDR2 FNYEAQ. V was shortened by 5 bases and J by 5 bases, with 12 bases between the two germline ends.

This chain connects TRBV19 to TRBJ1-2; TRBD1 aligns across 10 bases. The germline V gene encodes CDR1 LNHDA and CDR2 SQIVND (reference sequence). The CDR3 spans 17 residues. J was trimmed by 3 bases and V by 2 bases; bases with no gene match: 9. The CDR3 loop is CASSISERGQGYYGYTF. CDR3 DNA sequence: TGTGCCAGTAGTATAAGTGAAAGGGGACAGGGGTACTATGGCTACACCTTC.

V is TRBV6-1 and J is TRBJ2-7; tentative D call: TRBD2 (7 bases). The V gene lost 6 bases and the J gene lost 2 bases, with 17 bases spanning the gap. Germline V gene lookup returns CDR1 MNHNS and CDR2 SASEGT. The CDR3 is made up of 15 amino acids. DNA for the CDR3: TGTGCCAGCAGGGGGGCTAGCGGCCTGGCCTACGAGCAGTACTTC. Its translation: CASRGASGLAYEQYF.